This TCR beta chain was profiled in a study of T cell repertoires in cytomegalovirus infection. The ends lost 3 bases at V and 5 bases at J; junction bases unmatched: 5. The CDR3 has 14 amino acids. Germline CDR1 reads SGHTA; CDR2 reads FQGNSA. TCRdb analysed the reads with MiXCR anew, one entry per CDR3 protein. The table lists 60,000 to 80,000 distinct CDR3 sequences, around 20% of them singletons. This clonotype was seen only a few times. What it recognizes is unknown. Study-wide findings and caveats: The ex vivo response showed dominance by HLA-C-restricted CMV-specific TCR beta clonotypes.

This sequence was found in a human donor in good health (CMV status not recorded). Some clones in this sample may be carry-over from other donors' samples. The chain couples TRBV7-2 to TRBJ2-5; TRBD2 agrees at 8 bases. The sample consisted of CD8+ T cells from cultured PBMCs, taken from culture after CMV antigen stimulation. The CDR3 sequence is CASSLSGGRETQYF. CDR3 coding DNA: TGTGCCAGCAGCTTGTCGGGGGGGCGGGAGACCCAGTACTTC. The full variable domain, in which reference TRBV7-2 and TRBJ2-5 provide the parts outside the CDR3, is GAGVSQSPSNKVTEKGKDVELRCDPISGHTALYWYRQSLGQGLEFLIYFQGNSAPDKSGLPSDRFSAERTGGSVSTLTIQRTQQEDSAVYLCASSLSGGRETQYFGPGTRLLVL.